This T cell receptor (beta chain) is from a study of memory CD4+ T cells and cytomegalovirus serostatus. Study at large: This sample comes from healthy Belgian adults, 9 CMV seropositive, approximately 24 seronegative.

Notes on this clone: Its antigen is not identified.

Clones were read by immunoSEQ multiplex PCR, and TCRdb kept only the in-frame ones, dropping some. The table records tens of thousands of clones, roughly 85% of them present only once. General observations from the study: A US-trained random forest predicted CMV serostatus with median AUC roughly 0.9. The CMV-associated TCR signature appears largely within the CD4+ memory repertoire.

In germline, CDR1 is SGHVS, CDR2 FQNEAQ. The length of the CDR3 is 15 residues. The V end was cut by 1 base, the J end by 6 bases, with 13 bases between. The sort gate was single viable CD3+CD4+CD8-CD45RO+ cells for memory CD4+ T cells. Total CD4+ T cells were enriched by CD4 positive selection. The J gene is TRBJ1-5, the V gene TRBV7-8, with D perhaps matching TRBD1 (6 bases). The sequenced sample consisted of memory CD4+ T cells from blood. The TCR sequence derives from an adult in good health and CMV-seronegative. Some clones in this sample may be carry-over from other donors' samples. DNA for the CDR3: TGTGCCAGCAGCTTAGAGGCAGGGGTCGGTCAGCCCCAGCATTTT. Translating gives CASSLEAGVGQPQHF.